What follows describes a single TCR beta chain. The data are from a study of T cell responses to AZD1222 COVID-19 vaccine. Libraries were prepared by immunoSEQ multiplex PCR; TCRdb keeps only in-frame clonotypes and omits some of them. The table includes 77,000 or so clones, approximately 90% detected once. This TCR was recovered from an adult who received the AZD1222 COVID-19 vaccine. Sequenced here: peripheral blood, sampled 28 days after the second AZD1222 dose.

CDR3 loop: CASSHPWDLVDGYTF. The CDR3 nucleotides read TGTGCCAGCAGCCACCCCTGGGATTTGGTAGATGGCTACACCTTC. The V call is TRBV13, the J call TRBJ1-2; D is unclear. V lost 5 bases, J lost 6 bases, and 19 bases lay in between. There are 15 residues in the CDR3. Germline-derived CDR1 and CDR2 are PRHDT and FYEKMQ (reference sequence).